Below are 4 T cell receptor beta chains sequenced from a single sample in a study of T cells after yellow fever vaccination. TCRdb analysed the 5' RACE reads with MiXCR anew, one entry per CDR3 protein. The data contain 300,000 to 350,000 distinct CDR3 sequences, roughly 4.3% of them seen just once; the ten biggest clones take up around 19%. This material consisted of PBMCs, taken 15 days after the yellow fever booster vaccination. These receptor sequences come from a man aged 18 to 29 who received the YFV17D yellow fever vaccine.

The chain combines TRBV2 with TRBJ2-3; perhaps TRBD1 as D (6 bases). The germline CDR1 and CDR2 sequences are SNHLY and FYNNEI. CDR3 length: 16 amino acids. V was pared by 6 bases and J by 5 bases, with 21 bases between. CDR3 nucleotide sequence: TGTGCCAGCAGGGCCTCGGTTCCCAGGGGTAAAGATACGCAGTATTTT. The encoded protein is CASRASVPRGKDTQYF.

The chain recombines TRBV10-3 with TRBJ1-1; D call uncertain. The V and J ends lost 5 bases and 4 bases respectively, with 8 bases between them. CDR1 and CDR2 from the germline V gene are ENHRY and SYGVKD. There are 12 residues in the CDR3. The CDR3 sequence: CAISKVGTEAFF. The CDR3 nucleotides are TGTGCCATCAGTAAGGTTGGCACTGAAGCTTTCTTT.

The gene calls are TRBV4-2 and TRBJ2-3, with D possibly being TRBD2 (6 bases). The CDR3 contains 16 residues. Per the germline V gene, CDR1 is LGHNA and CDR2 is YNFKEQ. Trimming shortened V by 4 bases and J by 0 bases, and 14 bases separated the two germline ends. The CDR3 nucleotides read TGTGCCAGCAGCCGTACTAGCACTTCTAGCACAGATACGCAGTATTTT. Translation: CASSRTSTSSTDTQYF.

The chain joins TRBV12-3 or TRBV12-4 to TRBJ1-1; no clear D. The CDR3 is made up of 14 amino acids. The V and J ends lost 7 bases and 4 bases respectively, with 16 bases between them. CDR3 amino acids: CASIATLPGTEAFF. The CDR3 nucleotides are TGTGCCAGCATCGCGACGCTACCAGGCACTGAAGCTTTCTTT.